Following are 30 T cell receptor beta chains from one sample sequenced in a study of shared clonotypes between healthy human individuals. TCRdb keeps only in-frame clones here, not all; method: immunoSEQ multiplex PCR. The sample records some 2,000,000 clones, around 95% being singletons. Source material: naive CD4+ T cells sorted from blood. Subset reported: CD45RA+ positively selected. The receptor source for this set is a man aged 18 to 30 in good health.

The V gene is TRBV28, the J gene TRBJ1-2, with unresolved D. Trimming removed 6 bases from V and 6 bases from J, with 11 bases in between. The CDR3 extends over 12 amino acids. Germline CDR1 is MDHEN and CDR2 is SYDVKM. CDR3 DNA sequence: TGTGCCAGCAGGGCGGGTGGGCATGGCTACACCTTC. It encodes CASRAGGHGYTF.

The rearrangement joins TRBV11-2 to TRBJ2-7; TRBD2 matches at 10 bases. J lost 3 bases, V lost 5 bases, and 1 base had no gene match. The CDR3 is 13 residues long. The germline gives CDR1 SGHAT, CDR2 FQNNGV. CDR3 sequence reads: CASSRTSGYEQYF. The CDR3 DNA is TGTGCCAGCAGCCGGACTAGCGGCTACGAGCAGTACTTC.

The V gene is TRBV2, the J gene TRBJ1-1; no firm D call. Trimming removed 6 bases at V and 1 base at J, with 9 bases between. Looked up from germline, CDR1 is SNHLY and CDR2 is FYNNEI. This CDR3 spans 13 amino acids. The CDR3 DNA reads as TGTGCCAGCAGGGGTCAGAAGAACACTGAAGCTTTCTTT. Protein product: CASRGQKNTEAFF.

The rearrangement joins TRBV2 to TRBJ2-5; D is perhaps TRBD2 (7 bases). The V end lost 5 bases, the J end lost 7 bases, and 14 bases lay between the germline ends. This CDR3 comprises 13 residues. CDR1 SNHLY and CDR2 FYNNEI come from the germline V gene. CDR3 region: CASSIYREGTQYF. CDR3 in DNA: TGTGCCAGCAGTATCTACAGGGAGGGGACCCAGTACTTC. The whole variable domain, remainder taken from reference TRBV2 and TRBJ2-5, is EPEVTQTPSHQVTQMGQEVILRCVPISNHLYFYWYRQILGQKVEFLVSFYNNEISEKSEIFDDQFSVERPDGSNFTLKIRSTKLEDSAMYFCASSIYREGTQYFGPGTRLLVL.

The chain is built from TRBV7-9 and TRBJ2-1; D unclear. V was trimmed by 1 base and J by 4 bases, leaving 5 bases between them. Germline assignment: CDR1 SEHNR and CDR2 FQNEAQ (reference sequence). This CDR3 region has 13 residues. This CDR3 reads CASSLENYNEQFF. DNA for the CDR3: TGTGCCAGCAGCTTAGAGAATTACAATGAGCAGTTCTTC.

This chain joins TRBV6-6 and TRBJ1-2, with D perhaps matching TRBD1 (6 bases). The germline V gene encodes CDR1 MNHNY and CDR2 SVGAGI (reference sequence). V was cut by 6 bases and J by 1 base, with 15 bases left in between. The CDR3 extends over 15 amino acids. CDR3 sequence: CASRDWTADNYGYTF. The CDR3 DNA follows: TGTGCCAGCAGGGATTGGACAGCGGATAACTATGGCTACACCTTC.

The genes are TRBV7-2 and TRBJ1-3; D remains unclear. Trimming left V 5 bases short and J 1 base short, with 3 bases between. The CDR3 covers 12 residues. Germline CDR1 reads SGHTA; CDR2 reads FQGNSA. Here the CDR3 DNA reads TGTGCCAGCAGCCAGTCTGGAAACACCATATATTTT. Its translation is CASSQSGNTIYF.

The chain couples TRBV6-1 to TRBJ2-1, with 13 bases identical to TRBD2. The CDR3 is made up of 16 amino acids. Germline V gives CDR1 MNHNS, CDR2 SASEGT. V was pared by 4 bases and J by 5 bases, with 5 bases of the junction left unmatched. The CDR3 sequence: CASSATSGRAHNEQFF. The CDR3 nucleotides read TGTGCCAGCAGTGCCACTAGCGGGAGGGCCCACAATGAGCAGTTCTTC.

The rearrangement links TRBV11-3 to TRBJ2-1; D gene ambiguous. Germline CDR1 reads SGHNT; CDR2 reads YENEEA. The CDR3 is 13 residues long. The germline V and J ends were trimmed by 2 bases and 8 bases, with 10 bases remaining between them. The DNA of the CDR3 is TGTGCCAGCAGCTTACAAGTGGGATATGAGCAGTTCTTC. Translation gives CASSLQVGYEQFF.

On this clone: The same CDR3 also results from other DNA sequences found in this sample. The V call is TRBV5-1, the J call TRBJ2-5, with 7 bases that match TRBD1. Per the germline V gene, CDR1 is SGHRS and CDR2 is YFSETQ. The V segment lost 5 bases and the J segment 2 bases; nucleotides outside the gene matches: 3. The CDR3 has 13 amino acids. The CDR3: CASRTGVQETQYF. The CDR3, as DNA: TGCGCCAGCAGAACAGGGGTTCAAGAGACCCAGTACTTC.

The sample holds one count of this clone. The chain recombines TRBV5-4 with TRBJ2-1; 15 bases line up with TRBD2. The CDR3 loop spans 16 amino acids. V gave up 0 bases and J gave up 7 bases; unmatched junction bases: 2. Germline CDR1 SGHNT, CDR2 YYREEE (reference sequence). CDR3 coding DNA: TGTGCCAGCAGCTTGGCGGGGACTAGCGGGGGGAATGAGCAGTTCTTC. Translated, it gives CASSLAGTSGGNEQFF.

The chain recombines TRBV10-1 with TRBJ2-5; D may be TRBD2 (6 bases). The ends were cut back, 0 bases at V and 4 bases at J, with 12 bases in the middle. This CDR3 spans 15 amino acids. The germline CDR1 and CDR2 sequences are WNHNN and SYGVQD (reference sequence). The CDR3 DNA sequence: TGCGCCAGCAGTGAGTCGGGGCCAGCGGGAGAGACCCAGTACTTC. This codes for CASSESGPAGETQYF.

The chain has TRBV19 and TRBJ1-5; TRBD1 matches 12 bases. This CDR3 contains 15 residues. J lost 5 bases, V lost 4 bases, and 3 bases had no gene match. Germline V CDR1 and CDR2: LNHDA, SQIVND (reference sequence). The CDR3 bases are TGTGCCAGTAGTACGGGACAGGGGGCATATCAGCCCCAGCATTTT. Amino acids: CASSTGQGAYQPQHF.

V usage is TRBV15 and J usage is TRBJ1-5; no clear D gene. This CDR3 comprises 15 residues. V was shortened by 0 bases and J by 0 bases, with 6 bases between the two germline ends. Germline-derived CDR1 and CDR2 are LNHNV and YYDKDF (reference sequence). This chain's CDR3 is CATSREWNSNQPQHF. The CDR3 DNA is TGTGCCACCAGCAGAGAGTGGAATAGCAATCAGCCCCAGCATTTT.

The gene calls are TRBV30 and TRBJ1-6; D remains unclear. The V gene's germline CDR1 is GTSNPN and CDR2 SVGIG (reference sequence). Trimming removed 0 bases from V and 0 bases from J, with 12 bases in between. This CDR3 is 17 amino acids long. CDR3 sequence: CAWSVRGKSSYNSPLHF. The CDR3 DNA reads TGTGCCTGGAGTGTACGTGGAAAAAGCTCCTATAATTCACCCCTCCACTTT.

CDR3 coding DNA: TGTGCCAGCAGCTTAGCACTAGCGGGAGGGCTTGAGCAGTTCTTC. Its translation is CASSLALAGGLEQFF. The genes are TRBV7-2 and TRBJ2-1; 13 bases align to TRBD2. V trimming: 0 bases; J trimming: 9 bases; junction bases outside the gene matches: 2. Germline V CDR1 and CDR2: SGHTA, FQGNSA. This CDR3 comprises 15 residues.

The chain joins TRBV6-6 to TRBJ1-6, with D unresolved. CDR3 size: 14 residues. Trimming shortened V by 2 bases and J by 6 bases, and 8 bases separated the two germline ends. Germline assignment: CDR1 MNHNY and CDR2 SVGAGI (reference sequence). CDR3 in amino acids: CASSYPELNSPLHF. In nucleotides, the CDR3 is TGTGCCAGCAGTTACCCCGAACTTAATTCACCCCTCCACTTT.

The chain uses TRBV5-1 and TRBJ2-7; 12 nucleotides agree with TRBD2. Germline values: CDR1 SGHRS, CDR2 YFSETQ. The trim removed 4 bases at V and 4 bases at J, leaving 6 bases unmatched. The CDR3 length is 15 residues. The CDR3 nucleotides read TGCGCCAGCAGCCTAACTAGCGGGAGGTCATACGAGCAGTACTTC. Amino acid sequence: CASSLTSGRSYEQYF.

The chain links TRBV10-3 to TRBJ2-7; 8 bases match TRBD1. This CDR3 spans 14 amino acids. Germline V lookup: CDR1 ENHRY, CDR2 SYGVKD. V trimming: 6 bases; J trimming: 5 bases; junction bases outside the gene matches: 9. CDR3 sequence (DNA): TGTGCCATCAGCGACGGACAGGGTAGGGACGAGCAGTACTTC. Translation: CAISDGQGRDEQYF.

This clone was picked up one time. The chain uses TRBV7-2 and TRBJ2-7, with 12 bases lining up with TRBD2. The V gene's germline CDR1 is SGHTA and CDR2 FQGNSA. CDR3 length: 15 residues. Trimming cost V 1 base and J 6 bases; bases outside gene matches: 4. The CDR3 DNA sequence: TGTGCCAGCAGCTTAGGCCAACTAGCGGGAGGCGAGCAGTACTTC. It encodes CASSLGQLAGGEQYF.

The J gene is TRBJ1-4, the V gene TRBV7-6; 8 bases are shared with TRBD1. Trimming took 5 bases from V and 7 from J; bases not matched to a gene: 12. The length of the CDR3 is 16 residues. Germline V gives CDR1 SGHVS, CDR2 FNYEAQ. The CDR3 nucleotides are TGTGCCAGCAGCCCCGGACAGGGTGGTTTGAGTGAAAAACTGTTTTTT. Its protein product is CASSPGQGGLSEKLFF. The full variable domain, with the rest looked up from reference TRBV7-6 and TRBJ1-4, is GAGVSQSPRYKVTKRGQDVALRCDPISGHVSLYWYRQALGQGPEFLTYFNYEAQQDKSGLPNDRFSAERPEGSISTLTIQRTEQRDSAMYRCASSPGQGGLSEKLFFGSGTQLSVL.

The chain joins TRBV5-4 to TRBJ2-7; D remains ambiguous. Between the trimmed V and J ends, which lost 5 bases and 7 bases, there was a span of 19 bases. The CDR3 covers 14 residues. Germline V lookup: CDR1 SGHNT, CDR2 YYREEE (reference sequence). The CDR3 protein is CASRPDGGVPEQYF. The CDR3 nucleotides read TGTGCCAGCAGGCCCGATGGTGGAGTCCCTGAGCAGTACTTC.

CDR3 region: CASSPTTDTQYF. DNA of the CDR3: TGTGCCAGCAGTCCCACCACAGATACGCAGTATTTT. This chain uses TRBV6-1 with TRBJ2-3; unclear D gene. The CDR3 contains 12 residues. V gave up 5 bases and J gave up 2 bases, with 5 bases separating them. CDR1 and CDR2 (germline): MNHNS, SASEGT.

This rearrangement joins TRBV5-5 to TRBJ1-2, with D hard to call. Trimming shortened V by 4 bases and J by 1 base, and 11 bases separated the two germline ends. The CDR3 is 14 residues long. Germline assignment: CDR1 SGHKS and CDR2 YYEKEE (reference sequence). CDR3 loop: CASSRQADNYGYTF. CDR3 DNA sequence: TGTGCCAGCAGCCGCCAGGCCGATAACTATGGCTACACCTTC. Full variable domain (missing parts from reference TRBV5-5 and TRBJ1-2): DAGVTQSPTHLIKTRGQQVTLRCSPISGHKSVSWYQQVLGQGPQFIFQYYEKEERGRGNFPDRFSARQFPNYSSELNVNALLLGDSALYLCASSRQADNYGYTFGSGTRLTVV.

The chain employs TRBV18 and TRBJ2-2, with 10 positions matching TRBD2. Losses at the gene ends were 0 bases for V and 6 bases for J; bases not matched to a gene: 7. Germline lookup yields CDR1 KGHSH and CDR2 LQKENI. This CDR3 is 17 amino acids long. CDR3 amino acids: CASSPPSSLAGAGELFF. DNA for the CDR3: TGTGCCAGCTCACCACCGAGCAGCCTAGCGGGGGCCGGGGAGCTGTTTTTT. Looking up the rest from reference TRBV18 and TRBJ2-2 gives the full variable domain: NAGVMQNPRHLVRRRGQEARLRCSPMKGHSHVYWYRQLPEEGLKFMVYLQKENIIDESGMPKERFSAEFPKEGPSILRIQQVVRGDSAAYFCASSPPSSLAGAGELFFGEGSRLTVL.

The J gene is TRBJ1-1, the V gene TRBV28; D gene ambiguous. V was clipped by 2 bases and J by 5 bases, with 15 bases between them. This CDR3 is 15 amino acids long. Per germline, CDR1 MDHEN and CDR2 SYDVKM. The CDR3 DNA follows: TGTGCCAGCAGTTTAGAAGGAGGGCCGGGAACTGAAGCTTTCTTT. Protein product: CASSLEGGPGTEAFF.

Points on this clone: The same CDR3 also results from other DNA sequences found in this sample. The chain combines TRBV30 with TRBJ1-5; a weak D match, TRBD1 (5 bases). This CDR3 contains 13 residues. V lost 4 bases and J 2 bases, leaving 9 bases between the germline ends. Germline V CDR1 and CDR2: GTSNPN, SVGIG (reference sequence). The CDR3 is CAWTGQGNQPQHF. Here the CDR3 DNA reads TGTGCCTGGACGGGGCAGGGCAATCAGCCCCAGCATTTT.

The rearrangement joins TRBV2 to TRBJ2-3; 8 nucleotides agree with TRBD2. J lost 2 bases, V lost 3 bases, and 4 bases had no gene match. In germline, CDR1 is SNHLY, CDR2 FYNNEI. The CDR3 is 15 residues long. The CDR3 here is CASSDPGGYTDTQYF. The DNA for the CDR3 is TGTGCCAGCAGTGATCCGGGGGGGTACACAGATACGCAGTATTTT.

J is TRBJ1-2 and V is TRBV5-6; perhaps TRBD1 as D (6 bases). This CDR3 has 13 amino acids. Germline V gives CDR1 SGHDT, CDR2 YYEEEE. Trimming stripped 2 bases from V and 3 bases from J, with 8 bases between. This CDR3 is CASSFNRDYGYTF. CDR3 coding DNA: TGTGCCAGCAGCTTCAACAGGGACTATGGCTACACCTTC.

The chain couples TRBV11-3 to TRBJ2-1, with D possibly matching TRBD2 (5 bases). V lost 5 bases and J 3 bases, leaving 14 bases between the germline ends. Germline V gene lookup returns CDR1 SGHNT and CDR2 YENEEA. This CDR3 region has 15 residues. The CDR3 protein is CASSVASDRYNEQFF. The CDR3 bases are TGTGCCAGCAGCGTAGCGTCGGACCGCTACAATGAGCAGTTCTTC. Supplemented by reference TRBV11-3 and TRBJ2-1, the full variable domain reads EAGVVQSPRYKIIEKKQPVAFWCNPISGHNTLYWYLQNLGQGPELLIRYENEEAVDDSQLPKDRFSAERLKGVDSTLKIQPAELGDSAVYLCASSVASDRYNEQFFGPGTRLTVL.